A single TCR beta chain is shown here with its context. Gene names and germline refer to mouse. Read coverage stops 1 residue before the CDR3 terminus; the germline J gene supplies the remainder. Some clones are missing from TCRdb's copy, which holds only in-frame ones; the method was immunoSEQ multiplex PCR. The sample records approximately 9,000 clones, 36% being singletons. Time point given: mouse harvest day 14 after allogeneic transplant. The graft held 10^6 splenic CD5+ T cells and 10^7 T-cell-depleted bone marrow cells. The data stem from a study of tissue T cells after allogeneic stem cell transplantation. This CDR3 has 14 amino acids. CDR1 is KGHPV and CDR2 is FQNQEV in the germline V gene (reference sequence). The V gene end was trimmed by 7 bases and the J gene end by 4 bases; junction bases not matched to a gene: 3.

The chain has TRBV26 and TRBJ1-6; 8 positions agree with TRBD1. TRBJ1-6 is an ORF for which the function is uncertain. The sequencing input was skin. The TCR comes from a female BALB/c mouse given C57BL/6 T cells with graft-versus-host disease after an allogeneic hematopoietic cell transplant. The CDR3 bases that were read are TGTGCCAGCACCCGACAGGGGTATAATTCGCCCCTCTAC. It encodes CASTRQGYNSPLY. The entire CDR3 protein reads CASTRQGYNSPLYF.